These 24 T cell receptor beta chains originate from one sample sequenced in a study of identical twins. MiXCR was run by TCRdb on the 5' RACE reads, yielding one entry per CDR3 protein. The sample holds about 900,000 distinct CDR3 sequences, approximately 13% seen once. These data were likewise used in another study, on yellow fever vaccine responses in identical twins.

Sequenced: PBMCs. The receptors derive from a woman between 18 and 29 years old in good health.

This clonotype was counted between two and nine times. The chain links TRBV5-1 to TRBJ2-5; D may be TRBD2 (5 bases). CDR1 is SGHRS, CDR2 YFSETQ, per germline. Trimming stripped 4 bases from V and 4 bases from J, with 14 bases between. The CDR3 has 14 amino acids. CDR3 in DNA: TGCGCCAGCAGCAATGGGCGGGTCGGAGAGACCCAGTACTTC. Translated, it gives CASSNGRVGETQYF.

This clonotype was picked up many times. V usage is TRBV5-1 and J usage is TRBJ2-2, with 9 nucleotides matching TRBD2. CDR3 length: 18 amino acids. Looked up from germline, CDR1 is SGHRS and CDR2 is YFSETQ. V shed 0 bases, J shed 3 bases, and the junction held 9 bases outside the gene matches. CDR3 in DNA: TGCGCCAGCAGCTTGGCCAGTTTGTGGACTAGCGACACCGGGGAGCTGTTTTTT. Translating it yields CASSLASLWTSDTGELFF.

The CDR3 is CASSERWSGRGKTEAFF. In DNA, the CDR3 is TGTGCCAGCAGTGAACGCTGGTCAGGGAGAGGGAAAACTGAAGCTTTCTTT. The rearrangement joins TRBV6-1 to TRBJ1-1; maybe TRBD1 (5 bases). With 2 bases removed from V and 5 bases from J, the gap between germline ends came to 21 bases. Germline CDR1 MNHNS, CDR2 SASEGT. This CDR3 comprises 17 residues.

The chain recombines TRBV15 with TRBJ2-7; TRBD2 matches at 11 bases. The J segment lost 2 bases and the V segment lost 0 bases, leaving 9 bases of the junction unmatched. This CDR3 contains 18 residues. Germline loops: CDR1 LNHNV, CDR2 YYDKDF (reference sequence). The CDR3 here is CATSRDLVAGGPTYEQYF. In DNA, the CDR3 is TGTGCCACCAGCAGAGATTTGGTAGCGGGAGGGCCGACCTACGAGCAGTACTTC.

This clonotype was seen a few times. The chain combines TRBV7-3 with TRBJ1-1; no clear D. There are 16 residues in the CDR3. The V end lost 0 bases, the J end lost 8 bases, and 19 bases lay between the germline ends. Germline V gene sequence: CDR1 SGHTA, CDR2 FQGTGA. CDR3: CASSLTPLQAPIEAFF. The CDR3 bases are TGTGCCAGCAGCTTAACGCCGCTGCAGGCCCCTATAGAAGCTTTCTTT. Based on the CDR3 plus reference TRBV7-3 and TRBJ1-1, the full variable domain is GAGVSQTPSNKVTEKGKYVELRCDPISGHTALYWYRQSLGQGPEFLIYFQGTGAADDSGLPNDRFFAVRPEGSVSTLKIQRTERGDSAVYLCASSLTPLQAPIEAFFGQGTRLTVV.

In its sample, this clonotype was seen a few times. V and J are TRBV12-3 or TRBV12-4 and TRBJ1-5; TRBD1 matches at 8 bases. This CDR3 spans 16 amino acids. V was clipped by 3 bases and J by 0 bases; unmatched bases: 4. CDR3 nucleotide sequence: TGTGCCAGCAGTTTCAGTACAGGGGGTAGCAATCAGCCCCAGCATTTT. Amino acids: CASSFSTGGSNQPQHF.

This clonotype came up many times. The genes are TRBV28 and TRBJ2-1, with 11 bases aligning to TRBD2. This CDR3 has 15 residues. The ends lost 7 bases at V and 4 bases at J; junction bases unmatched: 6. CDR1 and CDR2 from the germline V gene are MDHEN and SYDVKM. In DNA form, the CDR3 reads TGTGCCAGCATAACCGGGACTAGCGGTTACAATGAGCAGTTCTTC. This gives the protein CASITGTSGYNEQFF.

In this sample, this clonotype turned up a few times. The CDR3 here is CASSVGGYEQYV. For the CDR3, the DNA is TGTGCCAGCAGTGTAGGGGGTTACGAGCAGTACGTC. V and J are TRBV2 and TRBJ2-7, with D tentatively TRBD1 (6 bases). The CDR3 extends over 12 amino acids. Germline CDR1 SNHLY, CDR2 FYNNEI. V lost 4 bases and J lost 4, with 8 bases in between.

This clonotype has at least ten counts. The gene calls are TRBV7-9 and TRBJ2-1; tentatively, D is TRBD1 (6 bases). Trimming took 5 bases from V and 9 from J, leaving 20 bases between them. CDR3 size: 15 residues. Germline lookup yields CDR1 SEHNR and CDR2 FQNEAQ (reference sequence). CDR3: CASSPSQDGGLEQFF. The CDR3 DNA reads TGTGCCAGCAGCCCCAGCCAGGATGGGGGCCTTGAGCAGTTCTTC. The full variable domain, with the rest looked up from reference TRBV7-9 and TRBJ2-1, is DTGVSQNPRHKITKRGQNVTFRCDPISEHNRLYWYRQTLGQGPEFLTYFQNEAQLEKSRLLSDRFSAERPKGSFSTLEIQRTEQGDSAMYLCASSPSQDGGLEQFFGPGTRLTVL.

This clonotype was picked up a small number of times. This rearrangement joins TRBV5-1 to TRBJ2-5; 8 nucleotides line up with TRBD1. The CDR3 spans 14 residues. V shed 3 bases and J 5 bases; nucleotides not matched to a gene: 6. Germline V gene data show CDR1 as SGHRS and CDR2 as YFSETQ. The CDR3 loop reads CASSSTTGVETQYF. DNA for the CDR3: TGCGCCAGCAGCTCAACGACAGGGGTGGAGACCCAGTACTTC.

This sequence joins TRBV5-1 and TRBJ2-3, with D possibly being TRBD1 (6 bases). There are 15 residues in the CDR3. Germline assignment: CDR1 SGHRS and CDR2 YFSETQ. V was clipped by 0 bases and J by 2 bases, with 10 bases between them. CDR3 residues: CASSLGQGITDTQYF. The CDR3 nucleotides read TGCGCCAGCAGCTTGGGGCAGGGGATCACAGATACGCAGTATTTT.

This clonotype showed up just a few times. The V gene is TRBV28, the J gene TRBJ1-5, with unresolved D. Germline CDR1 reads MDHEN; CDR2 reads SYDVKM. The V end was cut by 8 bases, the J end by 0 bases, with 11 bases between. The CDR3 extends over 14 amino acids. CDR3: CASASLYSNQPQHF. The CDR3 region has the DNA TGTGCCAGCGCCAGCCTCTATAGCAATCAGCCCCAGCATTTT.

The table lists this clonotype with a few counts. This chain joins TRBV20-1 and TRBJ2-1, with 7 bases identical to TRBD2. The CDR3 has 15 residues. Germline V gives CDR1 DFQATT, CDR2 SNEGSKA (reference sequence). With 5 bases clipped from V and 0 bases from J, the junction kept 7 bases outside the gene matches. CDR3 in DNA: TGCAGTGCTCCCCTCGGGGGGAGCTCCTACAATGAGCAGTTCTTC. Translating it yields CSAPLGGSSYNEQFF.

This clonotype was observed a handful of times. This chain joins TRBV11-2 and TRBJ2-2; D is unclear. The CDR3 sequence is 17 residues long. CDR1 and CDR2 (germline): SGHAT, FQNNGV. V was clipped by 4 bases and J by 0 bases, with 15 bases between them. CDR3 nucleotides: TGTGCCAGCAGCTCCCATTTTAACCTCGCGAACACCGGGGAGCTGTTTTTT. Its protein is CASSSHFNLANTGELFF.

This clonotype was observed many times. The rearrangement joins TRBV14 to TRBJ2-3, with D possibly being TRBD2 (6 bases). Germline CDR1 and CDR2: SGHDN and FVKESK. Trimming shortened V by 0 bases and J by 4 bases, and 20 bases separated the two germline ends. The CDR3 has 18 residues. The CDR3 region has the DNA TGTGCCAGCAGCCAAGAAGGTACACTAGCCTGGGGAGCAGATACGCAGTATTTT. As protein: CASSQEGTLAWGADTQYF.

There are a few counts of this clonotype. This sequence joins TRBV7-2 and TRBJ2-5; 13 positions agree with TRBD2. V shed 4 bases and J 4 bases; nucleotides not matched to a gene: 3. Germline lookup yields CDR1 SGHTA and CDR2 FQGNSA. The CDR3 totals 15 residues. CDR3 coding DNA: TGTGCCAGCAGCTACGGACTAGCGGGAGCAGAGACCCAGTACTTC. Protein: CASSYGLAGAETQYF.

This clonotype appeared a few times. V gene TRBV20-1 combines with J gene TRBJ2-7; 12 bases are shared with TRBD2. CDR3 length equals 15 residues. CDR1 and CDR2 from the germline V gene are DFQATT and SNEGSKA (reference sequence). Trimming took 4 bases from V and 0 from J; bases not matched to a gene: 4. The CDR3 is CSATSTSGSSYEQYV. In DNA, the CDR3 is TGCAGTGCTACTTCGACTAGCGGGAGCTCCTACGAGCAGTACGTC.

This clonotype has a handful of counts. V usage is TRBV7-9 and J usage is TRBJ2-7; D gene ambiguous. This CDR3 region has 15 residues. Per the germline V gene, CDR1 is SEHNR and CDR2 is FQNEAQ (reference sequence). Trimming stripped 7 bases from V and 0 bases from J, with 16 bases between. The CDR3: CASINTGQSSYEQYF. The DNA of the CDR3 is TGTGCCAGCATCAACACCGGGCAGAGCTCCTACGAGCAGTACTTC.

In this sample, this clonotype turned up many times. V is TRBV3-1 and J is TRBJ2-3; 7 nucleotides match TRBD2. Germline-derived CDR1 and CDR2 are LGHDT and YNNKEL (reference sequence). Trimming removed 2 bases from V and 0 bases from J; junction bases left unmatched: 5. The CDR3 covers 16 residues. The CDR3 nucleotides read TGTGCCAGCAGCCAATTGGTAGCGGGCAGCACAGATACGCAGTATTTT. This translates into CASSQLVAGSTDTQYF.

This clonotype was recorded a few times. The chain couples TRBV20-1 to TRBJ1-2; D not certain. The V end was cut by 3 bases, the J end by 0 bases, with 11 bases between. The germline gives CDR1 DFQATT, CDR2 SNEGSKA (reference sequence). The CDR3 is 14 amino acids. CDR3 in DNA: TGCAGTGCTAGCTTCCCTAATACTAACTATGGCTACACCTTC. It translates to CSASFPNTNYGYTF.

This clonotype was counted a few times. The rearrangement uses TRBV5-1 and TRBJ1-5; D is perhaps TRBD1 (6 bases). CDR1 and CDR2 from the germline V gene are SGHRS and YFSETQ. The ends were cut back, 0 bases at V and 5 bases at J, with 9 bases in the middle. The CDR3 consists of 14 residues. CDR3 residues: CASSLESGDQPQHF. The CDR3 DNA is TGCGCCAGCAGCTTGGAATCAGGGGATCAGCCCCAGCATTTT.

The V and J genes are TRBV29-1 and TRBJ2-2, with a tentative D call TRBD2 (5 bases). V was trimmed by 6 bases and J by 2 bases, leaving 13 bases between them. Germline V gene lookup returns CDR1 SQVTM and CDR2 ANQGSEA. There are 14 residues in the CDR3. In DNA, the CDR3 is TGCAGCGTCCGGGGTAGATTTAACACCGGGGAGCTGTTTTTT. It encodes CSVRGRFNTGELFF.

The chain couples TRBV20-1 to TRBJ2-1; 10 bases fit TRBD2. Germline-derived CDR1 and CDR2 are DFQATT and SNEGSKA (reference sequence). This CDR3 is 14 amino acids long. Trimming cost V 0 bases and J 7 bases; bases outside gene matches: 3. The CDR3 bases are TGCAGTGCTAGAGACGTAGCGGGGGGAAATGAGCAGTTCTTC. Residues: CSARDVAGGNEQFF.

In this sample, this clonotype turned up a few times. The chain combines TRBV28 with TRBJ1-2; D unresolved. The CDR3 is 13 residues long. Trimming removed 4 bases from V and 0 bases from J, with 6 bases in between. CDR1 and CDR2 (germline): MDHEN, SYDVKM. DNA of the CDR3: TGTGCCAGCAGTTGGCGGACTAACTATGGCTACACCTTC. This codes for CASSWRTNYGYTF.